This T cell receptor beta chain is drawn from a study of CD49a tissue-resident CD8 T cells in human skin (dated by TCRdb to the late 2010s). Concerning the study at large: The study looked at subsets of tissue-resident memory CD8+ T cells in human skin, with the subsets defined by expression of CD49a, CD69 and CD103.

For five healthy donors, CD8+ T cells were sorted from blood, dermis and epidermis, and the TCR beta CDR3 regions of these cells were analysed. Both blood and skin samples were provided by each TCR-sequenced donor, and all TCR-sequenced donors were healthy individuals. Sorting was used to isolate CD8+ T cell populations prior to TCR beta sequencing. Before T cell analysis, skin was split into dermal and epidermal compartments. V is pruned by 6 bases and J by 4 bases, leaving 6 bases of the junction without a gene match. The CDR3 has 14 amino acids, counting the end cysteine and phenylalanine. The DNA shown is the 42-base CDR3, in frame from base 1. Per the germline V gene, MRHNA is the CDR1 and SNTAGT is the CDR2. To prepare the library, the immunoSEQ multiplex PCR assay was applied. In the original analysis: How frequently each TCR V beta family was used was compared between the sorted CD8+ T cell populations from blood, dermis and epidermis. TCRdb limited this immuneACCESS table to in-frame rearrangements with V and J called. A share of clones is missing; checked studies link under half to unresolved V genes, and the rest is unexplained. The DNA was the basis for D and trimming; V, J and clone size are from that table. This sample's listing comprises dozens of clones.

This clone showed up just a few times. This clone's antigen is unknown. No qualities accompany the bases; no much larger clone lies one base away. Recombination joined TRBV6-4 with TRBJ1-1; 9 bases in between match TRBD1. The sequenced sample consisted of CD103- CD8+ T cells sorted from skin dermis. The clonotype was recovered from a human donor in good health. The donor label of this sample is uncertain. The DNA sequence follows: TGTGCCAGCAGGGGGACAGGGACGGGCACTGAAGCTTTCTTT. This is translated as CASRGTGTGTEAFF.